This is a list of T cell receptor beta chains from one sample in a study of blood T cells in healthy people across ages. TCRdb re-called the 5' RACE reads through MiXCR, storing one row per CDR3 protein. The table lists about 580,000 distinct CDR3 sequences, 45% to 55% of them singletons. Sequencing was carried out using blood. All receptors derive from a man older than 75 in good health. Each CDR3 is given with its conserved first and last residue. The D gene is left open where the match is weak. The size entry is marked missing in some rows and otherwise reads once, few, many or a size class.

j_call,clone_size,d_call,v_call,cdr3_nt,cdr3_aa
TRBJ1-4,NA,NA,TRBV4-1,TGCGCCAGCAGCCAAGTAGGGCAGATTAATGAAAAACTGTTTTTT,CASSQVGQINEKLFF
TRBJ2-7,NA,TRBD2,TRBV15,TGTGCCACCAGCAGGGGAGCGGGAGGACCTTACGAGCAGTACTTC,CATSRGAGGPYEQYF
TRBJ1-1,NA,NA,TRBV28,TGTGCCAGCAGTTTAATTGGCTGGAACACTGAAGCTTTCTTT,CASSLIGWNTEAFF
TRBJ1-3,NA,NA,TRBV4-2,TGTGCCAGCAGCCAACCCAGCAGCTCTGGAAACACCGTATATTTT,CASSQPSSSGNTVYF
TRBJ2-1,NA,NA,TRBV15,TGTGCCACCAGCAGAGTAGAGAGCTACAATGAGCAGTTCTTC,CATSRVESYNEQFF
TRBJ2-2,NA,NA,TRBV7-3,TGTGCCAGCAGCTTACAAGCGGCCGAAAGCACCGGGGAGCTGTTTTTT,CASSLQAAESTGELFF
TRBJ2-6,many,TRBD1,TRBV24-1,TGTGCCACCAGGATTCTCGGACAGGGGGCTGACTCTGGGGCCAACGTCCTGACTTTC,CATRILGQGADSGANVLTF
TRBJ1-2,NA,TRBD1,TRBV7-2,TGTGCCAGCAGCCCAGACAGGGGCCAAAACTATGGCTACACCTTC,CASSPDRGQNYGYTF
TRBJ1-6,NA,NA,TRBV25-1,TGTGCCAGCAGGGACAGTCGGCCTTCACCCCTCCACTTT,CASRDSRPSPLHF
TRBJ1-6,many,TRBD1,TRBV6-5,TGTGCCAGCAGCAAAAACCGGGACAGGGGTCGGTCACCCCTCCACTTT,CASSKNRDRGRSPLHF
TRBJ2-1,NA,TRBD2,TRBV10-3,TGTGCCATCAGTGCGGCTAGCGGGGAATACAATGAGCAGTTCTTC,CAISAASGEYNEQFF
TRBJ2-3,few,NA,TRBV4-1,TGCGCCAGCAGCCAAGTGAGTGGCAGGAGGGTCACAGATACGCAGTATTTT,CASSQVSGRRVTDTQYF
TRBJ2-5,NA,NA,TRBV6-5,TGTGCCAGCAGTCGAACCTTTGAGACCCAGTACTTC,CASSRTFETQYF
TRBJ2-5,many,TRBD2,TRBV7-9,TGTGCCAGCAGCTTGTGGAGCGGGGGGGAGACCCAGTACTTC,CASSLWSGGETQYF
TRBJ2-3,few,TRBD1,TRBV4-1,TGCGCCAGCAGCCGACAGGGGGCGCAGATTACGCAGTATTTT,CASSRQGAQITQYF
TRBJ2-7,few,NA,TRBV5-6,TGTGCCAGCAGCTTGATCCGCTCCTACGAGCAGTACTTC,CASSLIRSYEQYF
TRBJ2-7,few,NA,TRBV7-2,TGTGCCAGCAGCTTAGCGGGCGGGACTGTCTACGAGCAGTACTTC,CASSLAGGTVYEQYF
TRBJ1-1,few,NA,TRBV7-2,TGTGCCAGCAGCCTACTTGTGGGGGTAAACACTGAAGCTTTCTTT,CASSLLVGVNTEAFF
TRBJ2-4,few,NA,TRBV11-2,TGTGCCAGCAGCCACACATTTCAGTACTTC,CASSHTFQYF
TRBJ2-1,few,NA,TRBV28,TGTGCCAGCAGTTCTCCCCTAGTCCCATACAATGAGCAGTTCTTC,CASSSPLVPYNEQFF
TRBJ2-3,NA,NA,TRBV10-1,TGCGCCAGCAGTGGAACAGGTCGCACAGATACGCAGTATTTT,CASSGTGRTDTQYF
TRBJ2-1,NA,TRBD2,TRBV12-3/TRBV12-4,TGTGCCAGCAGTTTTGCCGCTAGCGGCGATGAGCAGTTCTTC,CASSFAASGDEQFF
TRBJ1-4,NA,NA,TRBV10-3,TGTGCCATCAGGGCAGGTGAAAAACTGTTTTTT,CAIRAGEKLFF
TRBJ1-1,NA,NA,TRBV6-2/TRBV6-3,TGTGCCAGCAGTCACTACAGGACTGAAGCTTTCTTT,CASSHYRTEAFF
TRBJ2-5,few,TRBD2,TRBV10-2,TGCGCCAGCACGACCCAGAGGGCTAGCGGTCAAGAGACCCAGTACTTC,CASTTQRASGQETQYF
TRBJ2-7,NA,TRBD1,TRBV7-2,TGTGCCAGCAGCACCACCGGGACAGGGAGAACCCACGAGCAGTACTTC,CASSTTGTGRTHEQYF
TRBJ2-6,NA,TRBD2,TRBV5-1,TGCGCCAGCAGTGATACTAGCGGGAGTACCAACGTCCTGACTTTC,CASSDTSGSTNVLTF
TRBJ2-1,many,TRBD2,TRBV6-6,TGTGCCAGCAGTCCCGGGACTAGCTCCTACAATGAGCAGTTCTTC,CASSPGTSSYNEQFF
TRBJ2-3,NA,NA,TRBV5-1,TGCGCCAGCAGCTTGGCCGGGGTAGCTACAGATACGCAGTATTTT,CASSLAGVATDTQYF
TRBJ1-2,once,NA,TRBV7-2,TGTGCCAGCAGCTTAGGTTCCGCGCAGGGCTATGGCTACACCTTC,CASSLGSAQGYGYTF
TRBJ1-6,many,TRBD1,TRBV7-3,TGTGCCAGCAGCTCGGACAGGGGGCAATCACCCCTCCACTTT,CASSSDRGQSPLHF
TRBJ2-1,NA,NA,TRBV20-1,TGCAGTGCTAGAGATTGGGCTAGTCCAAACAATGAGCAGTTCTTC,CSARDWASPNNEQFF
TRBJ2-5,many,NA,TRBV6-5,TGTGCCAGCAGTTATAGAAGGACAGAGACCCAGTACTTC,CASSYRRTETQYF
TRBJ2-5,NA,NA,TRBV25-1,TGTGCCGGCAGTGACCTTTCCGGGACAACACAAGAGACCCAGTACTTC,CAGSDLSGTTQETQYF
TRBJ1-2,NA,TRBD1,TRBV20-1,TGCAGTGCTAGAGACCGCGACAGGGGCTATGGCTACACCTTC,CSARDRDRGYGYTF
TRBJ1-2,many,NA,TRBV5-1,TGCGCCAGCAGCTTGTCCGGGAGAGGGAACTATGGCTACACCTTC,CASSLSGRGNYGYTF
TRBJ2-1,few,NA,TRBV3-1,TGTGCCAGCAGCCAAGGTCTTTTTCGCGAGCAGTTCTTC,CASSQGLFREQFF
TRBJ2-2,NA,TRBD1,TRBV7-3,TGTGCCAGCAGTACTACGGGACAGCTCACCGGGGAGCTGTTTTTT,CASSTTGQLTGELFF
TRBJ2-5,many,TRBD1,TRBV6-5,TGTGCCAGCAGGACAGGGGTCCAAGAGACCCAGTACTTC,CASRTGVQETQYF
TRBJ1-2,NA,NA,TRBV7-8,TGTGCCAGCAGCTTAAGGACAGATGGGGATGGCTACACCTTC,CASSLRTDGDGYTF
TRBJ2-1,NA,NA,TRBV4-3,TGCGCCAGCAGCCAAGAGTTTAGCGGAGGATACAATGAGCAGTTCTTC,CASSQEFSGGYNEQFF
TRBJ1-3,few,NA,TRBV7-9,TGTGCCAGCAGGCCCCGGGCCGGCTCAAACACCATATATTTT,CASRPRAGSNTIYF
TRBJ2-5,NA,NA,TRBV29-1,TGCAGCGGCCGGGTCCTAGAGACCCAGTACTTC,CSGRVLETQYF